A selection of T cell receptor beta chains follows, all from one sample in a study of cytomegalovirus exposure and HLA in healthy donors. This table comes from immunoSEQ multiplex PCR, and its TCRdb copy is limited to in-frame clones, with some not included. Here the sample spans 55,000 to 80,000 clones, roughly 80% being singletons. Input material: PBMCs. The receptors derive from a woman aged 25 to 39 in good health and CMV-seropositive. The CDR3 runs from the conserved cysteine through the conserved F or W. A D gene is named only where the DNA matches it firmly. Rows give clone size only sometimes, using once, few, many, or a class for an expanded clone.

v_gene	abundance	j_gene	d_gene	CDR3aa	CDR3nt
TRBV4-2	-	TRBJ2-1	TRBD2	CASSQQITPSGRLNEQFF	TGTGCCAGCAGCCAACAAATTACCCCTAGCGGGAGGCTCAATGAGCAGTTCTTC
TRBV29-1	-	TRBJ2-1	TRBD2	CSVEGGTSGYNEQFF	TGCAGCGTTGAAGGGGGGACTAGCGGGTACAATGAGCAGTTCTTC
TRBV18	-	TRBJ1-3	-	CASSPQSSGNTIYF	TGTGCCAGCTCACCCCAGTCCTCTGGAAACACCATATATTTT
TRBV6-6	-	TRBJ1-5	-	CASSIEMVGDQPQHF	TGTGCCAGCAGCATCGAGATGGTAGGAGATCAGCCCCAGCATTTT
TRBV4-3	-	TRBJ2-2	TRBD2	CASSQDRASGTAGELFF	TGCGCCAGCAGCCAAGATCGGGCTAGCGGGACAGCTGGGGAGCTGTTTTTT
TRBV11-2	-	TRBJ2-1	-	CASSYLEGDFNEQFF	TGTGCCAGCAGCTACCTAGAGGGAGATTTCAATGAGCAGTTCTTC
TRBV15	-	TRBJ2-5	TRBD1	CATSRADRDETQYF	TGTGCCACCAGCAGAGCCGACAGGGACGAGACCCAGTACTTC
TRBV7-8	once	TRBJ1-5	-	CASSLFGSSNQPQHF	TGTGCCAGCAGCTTATTTGGTAGTAGCAATCAGCCCCAGCATTTT
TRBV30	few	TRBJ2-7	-	CAWNSHDRKYEQYF	TGTGCCTGGAATAGCCATGACAGAAAGTACGAGCAGTACTTC
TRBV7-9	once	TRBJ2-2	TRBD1	CASSLIWDRVNTGELFF	TGTGCCAGCAGCTTAATTTGGGACAGGGTGAACACCGGGGAGCTGTTTTTT
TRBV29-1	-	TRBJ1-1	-	CSVDKGGRNTEAFF	TGCAGCGTTGACAAGGGAGGAAGAAACACTGAAGCTTTCTTT
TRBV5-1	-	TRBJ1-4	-	CASSLAGLGEKLFF	TGCGCCAGCAGCTTAGCAGGTCTTGGTGAAAAACTGTTTTTT
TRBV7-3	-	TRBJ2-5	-	CASSQSGSRETQYF	TGTGCCAGCAGTCAATCCGGGTCGCGAGAGACCCAGTACTTC
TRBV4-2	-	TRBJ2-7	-	CASSPPEGSTRSYEQYF	TGTGCCAGCAGCCCCCCTGAGGGTAGCACAAGATCCTACGAGCAGTACTTC
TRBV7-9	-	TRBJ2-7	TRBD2	CASTDGLVYEQYF	TGTGCCAGCACCGACGGACTAGTGTACGAGCAGTACTTC
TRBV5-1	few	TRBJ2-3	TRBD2	CASSLARTSGSTDTQYF	TGCGCCAGCAGCTTGGCCAGGACTAGCGGTAGCACAGATACGCAGTATTTT
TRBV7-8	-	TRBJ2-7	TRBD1	CASSLLGTGLWGQYF	TGTGCCAGCAGCTTACTTGGGACAGGCCTCTGGGGGCAGTACTTC
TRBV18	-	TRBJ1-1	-	CASSPDRAGTTEAFF	TGTGCCAGCTCACCGGACAGAGCGGGGACCACTGAAGCTTTCTTT
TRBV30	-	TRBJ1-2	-	CAWTLKGMLGYTF	TGTGCCTGGACCCTCAAGGGGATGCTGGGCTACACCTTC
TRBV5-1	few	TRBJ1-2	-	CASSADPGTAWGYTF	TGCGCCAGCAGCGCCGACCCAGGAACAGCATGGGGCTACACCTTC
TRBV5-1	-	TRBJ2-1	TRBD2	CASGSGGYNEQFF	TGCGCCAGCGGGAGCGGGGGTTACAATGAGCAGTTCTTC
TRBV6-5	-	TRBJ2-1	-	CASSYSSGNNEQFF	TGTGCCAGCAGTTACAGTTCGGGAAACAATGAGCAGTTCTTC
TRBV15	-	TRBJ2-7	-	CATSRRQASYEQYF	TGTGCCACCAGCAGAAGACAGGCCTCCTACGAGCAGTACTTC
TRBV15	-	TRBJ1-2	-	CATSSQGKSYGYTF	TGTGCCACCAGCTCTCAGGGAAAAAGTTATGGCTACACCTTC
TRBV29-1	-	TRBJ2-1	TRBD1	CSTWTDREREFF	TGCAGCACCTGGACCGACAGGGAAAGGGAGTTCTTC
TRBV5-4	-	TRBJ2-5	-	CASSSPGSSGETQYF	TGTGCCAGCAGCTCTCCAGGGTCATCCGGAGAGACCCAGTACTTC
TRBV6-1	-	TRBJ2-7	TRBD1	CASRTGTGWGEQYF	TGTGCCAGCAGAACCGGGACAGGGTGGGGCGAGCAGTACTTC
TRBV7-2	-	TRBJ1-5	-	CASSLVAYSNQPQHF	TGTGCCAGCAGCTTAGTGGCTTATAGCAATCAGCCCCAGCATTTT